These 15 T cell receptor beta chains were all obtained from the same sample, sequenced in a study of blood T cell repertoires in COVID-19. Profiling relied on immunoSEQ multiplex PCR, and the TCRdb table lists in-frame clones only, not all of them. This sample yields tens of thousands of clones, of which 65% to 85% are seen a single time; 4% to 5% belongs to the top ten. Sequenced material: peripheral blood. The origin of the receptors is an older woman with acute or convalescent COVID-19.

This chain uses TRBV6-1 with TRBJ2-7; maybe TRBD1 (7 bases). Per the germline V gene, CDR1 is MNHNS and CDR2 is SASEGT. The V end lost 3 bases, the J end lost 5 bases, and 17 bases lay between the germline ends. The length of the CDR3 is 15 residues. This CDR3 is CASSEEGQYEDEQYF. The DNA for the CDR3 is TGTGCCAGCAGTGAGGAGGGACAGTATGAGGACGAGCAGTACTTC.

This chain connects TRBV12-3 or TRBV12-4 to TRBJ1-2, with no clear D. This CDR3 has 13 residues. V was clipped by 5 bases and J by 8 bases, with 15 bases between them. CDR3: CASSPRTGRGYTF. The CDR3, as DNA: TGTGCCAGCAGTCCGCGGACTGGGAGAGGCTACACCTTC.

The chain couples TRBV28 to TRBJ1-2; tentatively, D is TRBD1 (6 bases). Germline V CDR1 and CDR2: MDHEN, SYDVKM. V lost 5 bases and J 2 bases, leaving 15 bases between the germline ends. This CDR3 contains 15 residues. As DNA, the CDR3 is TGTGCCAGCAGTCCGGGGACACGCCTAAACTATGGCTACACCTTC. This translates into CASSPGTRLNYGYTF.

The gene calls are TRBV28 and TRBJ1-6, with no clear D. This CDR3 region has 13 residues. V was shortened by 0 bases and J by 11 bases, with 8 bases between the two germline ends. Germline V gene sequence: CDR1 MDHEN, CDR2 SYDVKM. In nucleotides, the CDR3 is TGTGCCAGCAGTTTATGGGAGGCAGCACCCCTCCACTTT. Translation gives CASSLWEAAPLHF.

This clone has only a few counts. This chain joins TRBV12-3 or TRBV12-4 and TRBJ1-5, with D uncertain. This CDR3 has 12 amino acids. Trimming removed 5 bases from V and 9 bases from J, with 11 bases in between. The chain's CDR3 is CASSLLGRPQHF. The CDR3 region has the DNA TGTGCCAGCAGTCTACTTGGGAGGCCCCAGCATTTT.

The V gene is TRBV6-5, the J gene TRBJ2-5; TRBD2 agrees at 13 bases. The germline V gene encodes CDR1 MNHEY and CDR2 SVGAGI. CDR3 size: 14 residues. Trimming cost V 7 bases and J 14 bases; bases outside gene matches: 13. The CDR3 region is CASTDTPTSGGPYF. The CDR3 DNA follows: TGTGCCAGCACCGACACTCCGACTAGCGGGGGGCCTTACTTC.

This sequence joins TRBV30 and TRBJ2-3; TRBD1 is a possible D gene (5 bases). The germline CDR1 and CDR2 sequences are GTSNPN and SVGIG (reference sequence). The CDR3 totals 13 residues. V was pared by 1 base and J by 3 bases, with 8 bases between. The CDR3 here is CAWSGDRTDTQYF. DNA of the CDR3: TGTGCCTGGAGTGGCGACAGAACAGATACGCAGTATTTT.

The chain joins TRBV20-1 to TRBJ1-1; no firm D call. Trimming left V 3 bases short and J 1 base short, with 6 bases between. The CDR3 has 12 residues. The germline V gene has CDR1 DFQATT and CDR2 SNEGSKA (reference sequence). This CDR3 is CSASNTNTEAFF. The CDR3 DNA follows: TGCAGTGCTAGTAACACGAACACTGAAGCTTTCTTT.

This clone was detected only a few times. The chain is built from TRBV4-1 and TRBJ1-2; 7 nucleotides align to TRBD1. The length of the CDR3 is 12 residues. The V gene's germline CDR1 is MGHRA and CDR2 YSYEKL. V lost 4 bases to trimming and J lost 8 bases; unmatched junction nucleotides: 4. CDR3 in amino acids: CASSPPGGGYTF. The CDR3 DNA reads TGCGCCAGCAGCCCCCCAGGGGGAGGCTACACCTTC.

The V call is TRBV7-8, the J call TRBJ1-5; D call uncertain. Germline values: CDR1 SGHVS, CDR2 FQNEAQ. The CDR3 covers 15 residues. Trimming cost V 5 bases and J 3 bases, with 14 bases left between them. This CDR3 reads CASSPKQKDNQPQHF. CDR3 in DNA: TGTGCCAGCAGCCCCAAACAGAAGGACAATCAGCCCCAGCATTTT.

J is TRBJ2-2 and V is TRBV7-9, with 15 bases matching TRBD2. Germline V lookup: CDR1 SEHNR, CDR2 FQNEAQ (reference sequence). The CDR3 runs 16 residues. V shed 4 bases and J 7 bases; nucleotides not matched to a gene: 4. CDR3 sequence: CASSSGLAGGDGELFF. CDR3 DNA: TGTGCCAGCAGCTCCGGACTAGCGGGAGGGGACGGGGAGCTGTTTTTT.

The chain employs TRBV11-2 and TRBJ2-6; 8 nucleotides agree with TRBD1. CDR1 SGHAT and CDR2 FQNNGV come from the germline V gene. V was clipped by 3 bases and J by 0 bases; unmatched bases: 4. This CDR3 region has 17 residues. The CDR3 loop reads CASSLTGESSGANVLTF. CDR3 bases: TGTGCCAGCAGCTTGACAGGGGAGAGCTCTGGGGCCAACGTCCTGACTTTC.

In its sample, this clone was seen a few times. The final CDR3 position lacks the conserved phenylalanine or tryptophan, pointing to a likely read error. It is unclear where the CDR3 begins or ends on the DNA, so no DNA is shown, and the CDR3 is as TCRdb lists it. This chain connects TRBV25-1 to TRBJ2-7; no DNA check was done on the table's D call, TRBD2. With termini counted, the CDR3 has 12 amino acids. Germline CDR1 MGHDK, CDR2 SYGVNS. CDR3 sequence: CASSGYSLRVVL.

This chain links TRBV10-3 with TRBJ1-1, with 9 bases identical to TRBD1. The CDR3 spans 12 residues. J lost 1 base, V lost 10 bases, and 1 base had no gene match. CDR1 and CDR2 from the germline V gene are ENHRY and SYGVKD. The CDR3 here is CATGQGNTEAFF. Here the CDR3 DNA reads TGTGCCACGGGACAGGGGAACACTGAAGCTTTCTTT.

The V gene is TRBV6-6, the J gene TRBJ2-5; 7 positions agree with TRBD2. CDR1 is MNHNY, CDR2 SVGAGI, per germline (reference sequence). V gave up 4 bases and J gave up 4 bases; unmatched junction bases: 9. The CDR3 totals 15 residues. In DNA form, the CDR3 reads TGTGCCAGCAGTTCCCCTCAAAGGGAGGGAGAGACCCAGTACTTC. Amino acids: CASSSPQREGETQYF.